A selection of T cell receptor beta chains follows, all from one sample in a study of T cell responses to AZD1222 COVID-19 vaccine. Some clones are missing from TCRdb's copy, which holds only in-frame ones; the method was immunoSEQ multiplex PCR. The sample contains over 130,000 clones, 90% of which appear only once. The input for sequencing was peripheral blood, taken 28 days after the second AZD1222 dose. Receptors were obtained from an adult who received the AZD1222 COVID-19 vaccine. CDR3s include the opening cysteine and the closing phenylalanine or tryptophan. A D gene is named only where the DNA matches it firmly. Clone sizes are given selectively: once, few, many, or a class where the clone is expanded.

V gene: TRBV30
clone size: -
J gene: TRBJ1-1
CDR3 length: 15
D gene: -
CDR3 DNA: TGTGCCTGGAGTGAAAAAAGAGCGGGGGCCATTGTAGCTTTCTTT
CDR3 protein: CAWSEKRAGAIVAFF

V gene: TRBV6-5
clone size: -
J gene: TRBJ2-7
CDR3 length: 12
D gene: TRBD1
CDR3 DNA: TGTGCCAGCAGCGACAGGGGAGGCGAGCAGTACTTC
CDR3 protein: CASSDRGGEQYF

V gene: TRBV28
clone size: -
J gene: TRBJ2-6
CDR3 length: 16
D gene: -
CDR3 DNA: TGTGCCAGCAGTCCCCGTGGGGTGGCTGGGGCCAACGTCCTGACTTTC
CDR3 protein: CASSPRGVAGANVLTF

V gene: TRBV7-2
clone size: -
J gene: TRBJ2-3
CDR3 length: 15
D gene: -
CDR3 DNA: TGTGCCAGCAGCTTCGGCGGGGCCTACACAGATACGCAGTATTTT
CDR3 protein: CASSFGGAYTDTQYF

V gene: TRBV5-1
clone size: -
J gene: TRBJ1-3
CDR3 length: 16
D gene: -
CDR3 DNA: TGCGCCAGCAGCTGGGAGAACTCTTCTACATCGAACACCATATATTTT
CDR3 protein: CASSWENSSTSNTIYF

V gene: TRBV7-2
clone size: -
J gene: TRBJ2-5
CDR3 length: 14
D gene: -
CDR3 DNA: TGTGCCAGCAGCCGGGACACTCTCCAAGAGACCCAGTACTTC
CDR3 protein: CASSRDTLQETQYF

V gene: TRBV9
clone size: -
J gene: TRBJ1-1
CDR3 length: 16
D gene: -
CDR3 DNA: TGTGCCAGCAGCGTAGAACAGGGAGTGGTGAACACTGAAGCTTTCTTT
CDR3 protein: CASSVEQGVVNTEAFF

V gene: TRBV6-2/TRBV6-3
clone size: -
J gene: TRBJ2-5
CDR3 length: 15
D gene: -
CDR3 DNA: TGTGCCAGCAGTCCGCGCCCCCCCCGACCCGGGACCCAGTACTTC
CDR3 protein: CASSPRPPRPGTQYF

V gene: TRBV6-5
clone size: -
J gene: TRBJ2-1
CDR3 length: 13
D gene: -
CDR3 DNA: TGTGCCGGAGGGACAGCCGGCTACAATGAGCAGTTCTTC
CDR3 protein: CAGGTAGYNEQFF

V gene: TRBV6-5
clone size: -
J gene: TRBJ2-5
CDR3 length: 13
D gene: TRBD1
CDR3 DNA: TGTGCCAGCAGTTGGTCAGGGGGCGAGACCCAGTACTTC
CDR3 protein: CASSWSGGETQYF

V gene: TRBV7-9
clone size: -
J gene: TRBJ1-6
CDR3 length: 12
D gene: -
CDR3 DNA: TGTGCCGTTCCGGGAACGAATTCACCCCTCCACTTT
CDR3 protein: CAVPGTNSPLHF

V gene: TRBV6-5
clone size: few
J gene: TRBJ1-1
CDR3 length: 16
D gene: -
CDR3 DNA: TGTGCCAGCAGTTTCCGAACGAATCCGATGAACACTGAAGCTTTCTTT
CDR3 protein: CASSFRTNPMNTEAFF

V gene: TRBV6-2/TRBV6-3
clone size: -
J gene: TRBJ2-7
CDR3 length: 17
D gene: -
CDR3 DNA: TGTGCCAGCAGTTACCCATTCGTTGGGGATCAACTCTACGAGCAGTACTTC
CDR3 protein: CASSYPFVGDQLYEQYF

V gene: TRBV5-1
clone size: -
J gene: TRBJ1-6
CDR3 length: 14
D gene: TRBD1
CDR3 DNA: TGCGCCAGCAGACGGACAGGGGATAATTCACCCCTCCACTTT
CDR3 protein: CASRRTGDNSPLHF

V gene: TRBV24-1
clone size: -
J gene: TRBJ2-1
CDR3 length: 13
D gene: -
CDR3 DNA: TGTGCCACCAGTGTAAGGGTTGGGAATGAGCAGTTCTTC
CDR3 protein: CATSVRVGNEQFF

V gene: TRBV6-5
clone size: -
J gene: TRBJ2-2
CDR3 length: 15
D gene: -
CDR3 DNA: TGTGCCAGCAGATCCCCGGGGAGGAACACCGGGGAGCTGTTTTTT
CDR3 protein: CASRSPGRNTGELFF

V gene: TRBV5-1
clone size: -
J gene: TRBJ1-2
CDR3 length: 13
D gene: -
CDR3 DNA: TGCGCCAGCAGCTTGGACGGTTTCGATGGCTACACCTTC
CDR3 protein: CASSLDGFDGYTF

V gene: TRBV28
clone size: -
J gene: TRBJ2-2
CDR3 length: 16
D gene: TRBD1
CDR3 DNA: TGTGCCAGCAGACCTGCCGGGACAGGGGCCACCGGGGAGCTGTTTTTT
CDR3 protein: CASRPAGTGATGELFF

V gene: TRBV19
clone size: -
J gene: TRBJ2-7
CDR3 length: 15
D gene: -
CDR3 DNA: TGTGCCAGTAGTATCGGGGGTCGGACCATATACGAGCAGTACTTC
CDR3 protein: CASSIGGRTIYEQYF

V gene: TRBV15
clone size: -
J gene: TRBJ1-5
CDR3 length: 16
D gene: TRBD1
CDR3 DNA: TGTGCCACCAGCAGGGGGGACAGGGGGTTATACCAGCCCCAGCATTTT
CDR3 protein: CATSRGDRGLYQPQHF

V gene: TRBV14
clone size: -
J gene: TRBJ1-2
CDR3 length: 14
D gene: -
CDR3 DNA: TGTGCCAGCAGCCAAGAACGGTTTAACTATGGCTACACCTTC
CDR3 protein: CASSQERFNYGYTF

V gene: TRBV30
clone size: -
J gene: TRBJ1-2
CDR3 length: 15
D gene: TRBD1
CDR3 DNA: TGTGCCTGGAGTGACCCGGGACAGGGGGGCAGGAGCTACACCTTC
CDR3 protein: CAWSDPGQGGRSYTF

V gene: TRBV5-5
clone size: -
J gene: TRBJ1-2
CDR3 length: 16
D gene: -
CDR3 DNA: TGTGCCAGCAGCTTTTCCGGGACAAGTGGCTCCTATGGCTACACCTTC
CDR3 protein: CASSFSGTSGSYGYTF

V gene: TRBV3-1/TRBV3-2
clone size: few
J gene: TRBJ1-6
CDR3 length: 15
D gene: -
CDR3 DNA: TGTGCCAGCAGCCAAGGGGAAGTAAAAAATTCACCCCTCCACTTT
CDR3 protein: CASSQGEVKNSPLHF

V gene: TRBV21-1
clone size: -
J gene: TRBJ1-2
CDR3 length: 12
D gene: -
CDR3 DNA: TGTGCCAGACGGGCAGGGGATAATGGCTACACCTTC
CDR3 protein: CARRAGDNGYTF

V gene: TRBV2
clone size: -
J gene: TRBJ1-1
CDR3 length: 15
D gene: TRBD1
CDR3 DNA: TGTGCCAGCAGCCCGACAGGGGGATTGATGAATGGAGCTTTCTTT
CDR3 protein: CASSPTGGLMNGAFF

V gene: TRBV29-1
clone size: -
J gene: TRBJ1-4
CDR3 length: 14
D gene: -
CDR3 DNA: TGCAGCGTTGGCCAAAGGGGGTTGAGTGAAAAACTGTTTTTT
CDR3 protein: CSVGQRGLSEKLFF

V gene: TRBV19
clone size: -
J gene: TRBJ2-1
CDR3 length: 14
D gene: TRBD2
CDR3 DNA: TGTGCCAGTAGTATGGGACTAGTTAGTAATGAGCAGTTCTTC
CDR3 protein: CASSMGLVSNEQFF